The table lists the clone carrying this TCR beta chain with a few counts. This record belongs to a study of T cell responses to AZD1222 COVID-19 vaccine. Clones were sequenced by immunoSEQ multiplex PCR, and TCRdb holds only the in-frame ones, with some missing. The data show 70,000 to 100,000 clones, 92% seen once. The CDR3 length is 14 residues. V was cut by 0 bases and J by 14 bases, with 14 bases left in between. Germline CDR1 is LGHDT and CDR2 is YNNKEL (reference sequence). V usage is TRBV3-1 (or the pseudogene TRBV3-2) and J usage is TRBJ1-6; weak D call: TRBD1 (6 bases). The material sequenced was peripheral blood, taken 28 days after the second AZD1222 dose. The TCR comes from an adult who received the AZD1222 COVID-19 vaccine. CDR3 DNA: TGTGCCAGCAGCCAAGATGCAGGGGTTTCGGCCCTCCACTTT. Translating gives CASSQDAGVSALHF.